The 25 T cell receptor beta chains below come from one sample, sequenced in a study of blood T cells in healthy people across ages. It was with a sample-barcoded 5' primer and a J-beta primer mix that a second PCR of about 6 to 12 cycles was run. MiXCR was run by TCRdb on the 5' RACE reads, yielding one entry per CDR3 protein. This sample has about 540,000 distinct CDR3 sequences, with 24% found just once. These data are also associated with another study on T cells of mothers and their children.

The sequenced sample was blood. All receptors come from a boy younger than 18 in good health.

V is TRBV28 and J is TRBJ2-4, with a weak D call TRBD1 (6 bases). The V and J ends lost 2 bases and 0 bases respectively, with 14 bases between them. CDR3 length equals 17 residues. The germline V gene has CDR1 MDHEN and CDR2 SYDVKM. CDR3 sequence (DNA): TGTGCCAGCAGTTTAGGGCCCGGGACATTAGCCAAAAACATTCAGTACTTC. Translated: CASSLGPGTLAKNIQYF. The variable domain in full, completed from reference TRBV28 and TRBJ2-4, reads DVKVTQSSRYLVKRTGEKVFLECVQDMDHENMFWYRQDPGLGLRLIYFSYDVKMKEKGDIPEGYSVSREKKERFSLILESASTNQTSMYLCASSLGPGTLAKNIQYFGAGTRLSVL.

CDR3 sequence (DNA): TGTGCCAGCAGTTCCCGACTCACAGGGTCCGGGGAGCTGTTTTTT. Amino acids: CASSSRLTGSGELFF. J is TRBJ2-2 and V is TRBV27; D perhaps matches TRBD1 (6 bases). This CDR3 has 15 residues. CDR1 and CDR2 from the germline V gene are MNHEY and SMNVEV (reference sequence). Trimming stripped 4 bases from V and 6 bases from J, with 15 bases between.

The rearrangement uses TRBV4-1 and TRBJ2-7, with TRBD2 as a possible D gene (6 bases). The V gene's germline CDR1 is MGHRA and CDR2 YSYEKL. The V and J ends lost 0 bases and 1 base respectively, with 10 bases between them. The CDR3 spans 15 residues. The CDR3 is CASSQETSLSYEQYF. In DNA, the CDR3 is TGCGCCAGCAGCCAAGAAACTAGCCTATCCTACGAGCAGTACTTC.

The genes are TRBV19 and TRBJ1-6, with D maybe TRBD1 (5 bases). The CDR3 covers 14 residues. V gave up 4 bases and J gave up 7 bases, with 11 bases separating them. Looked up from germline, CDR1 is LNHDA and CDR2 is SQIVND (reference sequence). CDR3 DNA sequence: TGTGCCAGTAGTACCTGGGACGGGAATTCACCCCTCCACTTT. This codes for CASSTWDGNSPLHF.

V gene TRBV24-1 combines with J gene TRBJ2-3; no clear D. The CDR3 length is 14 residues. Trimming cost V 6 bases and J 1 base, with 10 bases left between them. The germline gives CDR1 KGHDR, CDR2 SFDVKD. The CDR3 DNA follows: TGTGCCACCAGTCGACAATTCGGCACAGATACGCAGTATTTT. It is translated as CATSRQFGTDTQYF.

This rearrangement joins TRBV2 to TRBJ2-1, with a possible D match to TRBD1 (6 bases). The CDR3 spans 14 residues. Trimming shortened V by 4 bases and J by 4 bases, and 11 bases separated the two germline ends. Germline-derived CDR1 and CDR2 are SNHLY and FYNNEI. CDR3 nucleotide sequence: TGTGCCAGCAGTGTGGGGGCGCCTTACAATGAGCAGTTCTTC. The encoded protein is CASSVGAPYNEQFF.

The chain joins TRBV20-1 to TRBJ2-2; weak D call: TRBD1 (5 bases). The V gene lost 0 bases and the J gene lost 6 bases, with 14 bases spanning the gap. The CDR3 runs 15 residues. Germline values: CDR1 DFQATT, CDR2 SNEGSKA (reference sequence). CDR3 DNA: TGCAGTGCTAGAGATTGGAAAAGGGGTTCCGGGGAGCTGTTTTTT. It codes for CSARDWKRGSGELFF.

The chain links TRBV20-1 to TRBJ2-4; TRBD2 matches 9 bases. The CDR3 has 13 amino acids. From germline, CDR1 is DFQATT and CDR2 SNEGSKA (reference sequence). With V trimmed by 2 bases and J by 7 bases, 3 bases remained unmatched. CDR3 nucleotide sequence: TGCAGTGCTAGATGGACTAGCGAGAACATTCAGTACTTC. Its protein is CSARWTSENIQYF.

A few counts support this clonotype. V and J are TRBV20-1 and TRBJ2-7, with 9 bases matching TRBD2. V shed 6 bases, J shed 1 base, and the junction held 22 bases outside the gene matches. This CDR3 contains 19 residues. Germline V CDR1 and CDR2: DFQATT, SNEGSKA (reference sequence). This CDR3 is CSARPWDSGSKRASYEQYF. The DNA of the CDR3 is TGCAGTGCGCGCCCGTGGGATAGCGGGAGTAAGAGGGCGTCCTACGAGCAGTACTTC.

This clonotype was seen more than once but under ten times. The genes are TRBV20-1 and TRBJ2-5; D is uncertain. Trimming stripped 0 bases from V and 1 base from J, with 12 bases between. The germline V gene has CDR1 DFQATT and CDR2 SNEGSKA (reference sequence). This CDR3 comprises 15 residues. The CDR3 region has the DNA TGCAGTGCTAGAGATACCGGTACTTTCCAAGAGACCCAGTACTTC. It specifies CSARDTGTFQETQYF.

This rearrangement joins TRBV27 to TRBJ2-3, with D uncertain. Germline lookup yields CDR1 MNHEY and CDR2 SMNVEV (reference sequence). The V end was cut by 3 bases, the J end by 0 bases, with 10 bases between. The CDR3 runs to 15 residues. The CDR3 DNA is TGTGCCAGCAGTTTTTCGTGGGCTAGCACAGATACGCAGTATTTT. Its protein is CASSFSWASTDTQYF.

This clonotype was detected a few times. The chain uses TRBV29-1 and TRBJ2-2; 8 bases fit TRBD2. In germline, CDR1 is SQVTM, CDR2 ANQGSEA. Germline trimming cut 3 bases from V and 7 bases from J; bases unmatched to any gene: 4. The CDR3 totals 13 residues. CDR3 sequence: CSVDLRGVGELFF. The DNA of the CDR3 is TGCAGCGTTGATTTGCGGGGGGTCGGGGAGCTGTTTTTT.

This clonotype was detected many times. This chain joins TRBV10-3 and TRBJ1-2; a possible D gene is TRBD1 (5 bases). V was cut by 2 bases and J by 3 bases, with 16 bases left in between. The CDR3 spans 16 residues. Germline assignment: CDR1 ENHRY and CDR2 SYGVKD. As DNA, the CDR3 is TGTGCCATCAGTGAGGAGGGGCTAGGCCAATACTATGGCTACACCTTC. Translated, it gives CAISEEGLGQYYGYTF.

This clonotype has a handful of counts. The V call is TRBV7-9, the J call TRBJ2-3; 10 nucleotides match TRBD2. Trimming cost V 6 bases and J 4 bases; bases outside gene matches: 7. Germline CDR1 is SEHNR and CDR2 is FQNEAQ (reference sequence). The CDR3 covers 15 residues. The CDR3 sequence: CASSVSSGSSDTQYF. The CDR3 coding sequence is TGTGCCAGCAGTGTCTCTAGCGGGAGCTCAGATACGCAGTATTTT. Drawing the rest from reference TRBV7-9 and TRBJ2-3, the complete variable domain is DTGVSQNPRHKITKRGQNVTFRCDPISEHNRLYWYRQTLGQGPEFLTYFQNEAQLEKSRLLSDRFSAERPKGSFSTLEIQRTEQGDSAMYLCASSVSSGSSDTQYFGPGTRLTVL.

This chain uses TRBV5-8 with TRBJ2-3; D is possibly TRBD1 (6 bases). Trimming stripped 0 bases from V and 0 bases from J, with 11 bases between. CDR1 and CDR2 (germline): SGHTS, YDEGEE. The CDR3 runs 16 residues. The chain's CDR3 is CASSLAGQTSTDTQYF. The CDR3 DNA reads TGTGCCAGCAGCTTGGCCGGACAGACTAGCACAGATACGCAGTATTTT.

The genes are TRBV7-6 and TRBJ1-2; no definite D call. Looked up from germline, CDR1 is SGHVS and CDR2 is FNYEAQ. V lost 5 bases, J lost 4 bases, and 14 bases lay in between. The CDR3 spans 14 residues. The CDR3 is CASSRADGTYGYTF. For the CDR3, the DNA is TGTGCCAGCAGCCGAGCAGACGGAACCTATGGCTACACCTTC.

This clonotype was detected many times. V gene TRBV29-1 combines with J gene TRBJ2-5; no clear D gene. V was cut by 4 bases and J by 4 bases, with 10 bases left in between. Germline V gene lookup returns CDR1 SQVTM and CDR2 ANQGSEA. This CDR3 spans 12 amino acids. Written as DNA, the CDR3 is TGCAGCGTTGGCGTACGAGGAGAGACCCAGTACTTC. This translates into CSVGVRGETQYF.

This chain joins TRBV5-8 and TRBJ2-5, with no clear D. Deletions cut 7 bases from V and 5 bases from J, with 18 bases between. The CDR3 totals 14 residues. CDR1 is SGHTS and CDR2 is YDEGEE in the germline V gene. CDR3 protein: CASRKGWKEETQYF. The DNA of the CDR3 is TGTGCCAGCCGCAAAGGGTGGAAGGAGGAGACCCAGTACTTC.

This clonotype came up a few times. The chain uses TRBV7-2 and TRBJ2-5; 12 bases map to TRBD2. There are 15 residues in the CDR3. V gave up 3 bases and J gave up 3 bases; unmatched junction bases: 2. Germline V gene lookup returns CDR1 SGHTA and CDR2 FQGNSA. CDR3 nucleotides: TGTGCCAGCAGCTTGACTAGCGGGAGCGAAGAGACCCAGTACTTC. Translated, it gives CASSLTSGSEETQYF. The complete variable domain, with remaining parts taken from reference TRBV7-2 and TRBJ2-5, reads GAGVSQSPSNKVTEKGKDVELRCDPISGHTALYWYRQSLGQGLEFLIYFQGNSAPDKSGLPSDRFSAERTGGSVSTLTIQRTQQEDSAVYLCASSLTSGSEETQYFGPGTRLLVL.

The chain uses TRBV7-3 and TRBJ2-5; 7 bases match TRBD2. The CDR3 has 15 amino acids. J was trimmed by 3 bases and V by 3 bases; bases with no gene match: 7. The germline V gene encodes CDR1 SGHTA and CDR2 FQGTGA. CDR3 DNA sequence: TGTGCCAGCAGCTTGTCCGGACTAGAAAAAGAGACCCAGTACTTC. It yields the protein CASSLSGLEKETQYF.

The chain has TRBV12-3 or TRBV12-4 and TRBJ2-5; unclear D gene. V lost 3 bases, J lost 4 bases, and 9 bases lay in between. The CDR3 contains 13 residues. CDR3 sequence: CASSFWGLETQYF. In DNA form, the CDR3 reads TGTGCCAGCAGTTTCTGGGGTTTAGAGACCCAGTACTTC.

The CDR3 sequence is CASSFYGRSTDTQYF. The CDR3 DNA reads TGTGCCAGCAGTTTTTACGGGCGAAGCACAGATACGCAGTATTTT. The rearrangement links TRBV12-3 or TRBV12-4 to TRBJ2-3; no clear D. V was trimmed by 3 bases and J by 0 bases, leaving 10 bases between them. There are 15 residues in the CDR3.

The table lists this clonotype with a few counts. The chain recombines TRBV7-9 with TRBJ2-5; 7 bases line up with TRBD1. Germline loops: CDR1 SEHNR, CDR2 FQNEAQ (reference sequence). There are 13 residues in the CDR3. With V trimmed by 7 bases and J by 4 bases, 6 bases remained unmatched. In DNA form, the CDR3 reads TGTGCCAGCAAAAGACAGGGCGGAGAGACCCAGTACTTC. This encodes CASKRQGGETQYF.

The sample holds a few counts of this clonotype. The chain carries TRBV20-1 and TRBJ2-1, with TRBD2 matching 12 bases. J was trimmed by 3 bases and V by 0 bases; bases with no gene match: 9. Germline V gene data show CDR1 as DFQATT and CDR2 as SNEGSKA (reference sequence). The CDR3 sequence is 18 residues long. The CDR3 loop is CSARDLPSGRADYNEQFF. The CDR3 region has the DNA TGCAGTGCTAGAGATCTTCCTAGCGGGAGGGCCGACTACAATGAGCAGTTCTTC.

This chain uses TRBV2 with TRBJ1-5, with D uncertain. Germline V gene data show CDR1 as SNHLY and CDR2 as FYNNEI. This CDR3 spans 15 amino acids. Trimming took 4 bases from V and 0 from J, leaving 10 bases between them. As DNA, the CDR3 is TGTGCCAGCAGTGCCTCCAAGTATAGCAATCAGCCCCAGCATTTT. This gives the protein CASSASKYSNQPQHF.